This TCR beta chain was sequenced in a study of T-cell reconstitution after alpha-beta-depleted transplantation in children. This clonotype was found many times. The target antigen is unknown. Germline and junction disagree at one end, which may indicate a read error. TCRbeta library preparation incorporated unique molecular identifiers. TCRdb recomputed calls from the PCR reads with MiXCR, one row per CDR3 protein. Here the sample spans around 200,000 distinct CDR3 sequences, about 11% being singletons. The study, taken as a whole, reports: Reports say that about two months after transplant, the alpha-beta T cells came out of several hundred graft clones that had expanded. There were some patients whose high TCRbeta diversity at day 60 came from surviving recipient T cells and thymic progenitors. Diversity and T-cell counts at one year after transplant derived mostly from new T cells.

This CDR3 contains 12 residues. The germline CDR1 and CDR2 sequences are SQVTM and ANQGSEA. The chain links TRBV29-1 to TRBJ1-2; 8 nucleotides agree with TRBD1. The input for sequencing was PBMCs, taken before TCRalphabeta/CD19-depleted stem cell transplant. This clonotype was obtained from a child younger than two with acute myeloid leukemia, due to receive a stem cell transplant. The CDR3 DNA sequence: TGCAGCGTTCTGGGACAGGTTAAGGGCCGGTCCTTC. It encodes CSVLGQVKGRSF.